The rows below give T cell receptor beta chains drawn from one sample of a study of blood T cells in healthy people across ages. TCRdb reprocessed the 5' RACE reads with MiXCR, giving one entry per CDR3 protein. The sample has roughly 1,500,000 distinct CDR3 sequences, roughly 45% seen once. Sequencing input: blood. Receptors originate from a woman in her late teens or twenties in good health. CDR3s include the opening cysteine and the closing phenylalanine or tryptophan. D genes are given only for firm matches. Where a row states a size, it is once, few, many or the class of an expanded clone; other rows omit it.

J: TRBJ1-2; size: .; length: 14; V: TRBV2; D: .; CDR3: CASSEAGTEYGYTF; DNA: TGTGCCAGCAGTGAAGCTGGGACGGAGTATGGCTACACCTTC
J: TRBJ2-3; size: .; length: 15; V: TRBV20-1; D: .; CDR3: CSARDSRTSTDTQYF; DNA: TGCAGTGCTAGAGATAGCAGGACCAGCACAGATACGCAGTATTTT
J: TRBJ2-7; size: .; length: 15; V: TRBV14; D: .; CDR3: CASSLGGAVAYEQYF; DNA: TGTGCCAGCAGCCTTGGGGGAGCAGTGGCCTACGAGCAGTACTTC
J: TRBJ2-1; size: .; length: 12; V: TRBV6-5; D: .; CDR3: CASSSPKNEQFF; DNA: TGTGCCAGCAGCTCCCCGAAAAATGAGCAGTTCTTC
J: TRBJ1-1; size: .; length: 12; V: TRBV27; D: .; CDR3: CASVSMNTEAFF; DNA: TGTGCCAGCGTCTCCATGAACACTGAAGCTTTCTTT
J: TRBJ2-3; size: .; length: 16; V: TRBV5-6; D: .; CDR3: CASSLTRGTITDTQYF; DNA: TGTGCCAGCAGCTTGACGAGGGGGACAATCACAGATACGCAGTATTTT
J: TRBJ1-2; size: few; length: 16; V: TRBV5-1; D: TRBD1; CDR3: CASSRDSLGAIDGYTF; DNA: TGCGCCAGCAGCAGGGACAGTCTAGGAGCTATCGATGGCTACACCTTC
J: TRBJ1-1; size: .; length: 17; V: TRBV5-1; D: TRBD1; CDR3: CASSWARQGATGTEAFF; DNA: TGCGCCAGCAGCTGGGCAAGACAGGGGGCAACGGGCACTGAAGCTTTCTTT
J: TRBJ2-3; size: once; length: 16; V: TRBV2; D: TRBD2; CDR3: CASSGVAGTSTDTQYF; DNA: TGTGCCAGCAGTGGGGTAGCGGGGACTAGCACAGATACGCAGTATTTT
J: TRBJ2-6; size: few; length: 16; V: TRBV18; D: .; CDR3: CASSPFTGTGANVLTF; DNA: TGTGCCAGCTCACCCTTTACAGGGACTGGGGCCAACGTCCTGACTTTC
J: TRBJ2-5; size: .; length: 15; V: TRBV5-1; D: TRBD2; CDR3: CASSYGLAGVSEQYF; DNA: TGCGCCAGCAGCTACGGACTAGCGGGAGTTAGTGAGCAGTACTTC
J: TRBJ2-7; size: .; length: 14; V: TRBV6-2/TRBV6-3; D: .; CDR3: CASSYISSSYEQYF; DNA: TGTGCCAGCAGTTACATTTCGAGCTCCTACGAGCAGTACTTC
J: TRBJ2-1; size: once; length: 13; V: TRBV29-1; D: .; CDR3: CSVDTGRQETQFF; DNA: TGCAGCGTTGATACAGGGCGCCAAGAGACCCAGTTCTTC
J: TRBJ2-5; size: few; length: 13; V: TRBV27; D: .; CDR3: CASQGPYQETQYF; DNA: TGTGCCAGCCAAGGTCCATACCAAGAGACCCAGTACTTC
J: TRBJ2-1; size: .; length: 15; V: TRBV4-2; D: .; CDR3: CASSQEQTDSNEQFF; DNA: TGTGCCAGCAGCCAAGAACAGACAGACTCAAATGAGCAGTTCTTC
J: TRBJ1-6; size: few; length: 9; V: TRBV2; D: .; CDR3: CASGSPLHF; DNA: TGTGCCAGCGGTTCACCCCTCCACTTT
J: TRBJ2-7; size: .; length: 14; V: TRBV2; D: .; CDR3: CASSGGTGGLEQYF; DNA: TGTGCCAGCAGTGGTGGTACTGGGGGGCTCGAGCAGTACTTC
J: TRBJ2-5; size: .; length: 15; V: TRBV6-1; D: .; CDR3: CASSGLTGLGETQYF; DNA: TGTGCCAGCAGCGGACTAACAGGGCTGGGAGAGACCCAGTACTTC
J: TRBJ2-2; size: .; length: 14; V: TRBV27; D: .; CDR3: CASSPISGTGELFF; DNA: TGTGCCAGCAGTCCGATTAGTGGGACCGGGGAGCTGTTTTTT
J: TRBJ2-7; size: .; length: 12; V: TRBV7-9; D: .; CDR3: CASSPASNEQYF; DNA: TGTGCCAGCAGTCCAGCTAGCAACGAGCAGTACTTC
J: TRBJ2-5; size: .; length: 10; V: TRBV25-1; D: .; CDR3: CATAGETQYF; DNA: TGTGCCACCGCGGGAGAGACCCAGTACTTC
J: TRBJ2-5; size: few; length: 15; V: TRBV20-1; D: .; CDR3: CSARDPRLVQETQYF; DNA: TGCAGTGCTAGAGATCCCAGACTAGTGCAAGAGACCCAGTACTTC
J: TRBJ1-6; size: .; length: 13; V: TRBV18; D: .; CDR3: CASSGSENSPLHF; DNA: TGTGCCAGCTCAGGGAGCGAGAATTCACCCCTCCACTTT
J: TRBJ2-3; size: few; length: 17; V: TRBV20-1; D: TRBD2; CDR3: CSALDSQTSGSTDTQYF; DNA: TGCAGTGCCCTAGACAGTCAGACTAGCGGGTCCACAGATACGCAGTATTTT
J: TRBJ2-2; size: .; length: 18; V: TRBV11-2; D: .; CDR3: CASSFALGQGKFTGELFF; DNA: TGTGCCAGCAGCTTCGCTTTGGGGCAGGGGAAATTCACCGGGGAGCTGTTTTTT
J: TRBJ2-1; size: .; length: 14; V: TRBV7-9; D: .; CDR3: CASSLGVEGNEQFF; DNA: TGTGCCAGCAGCTTAGGCGTCGAGGGCAATGAGCAGTTCTTC
J: TRBJ2-7; size: .; length: 16; V: TRBV14; D: .; CDR3: CASSGWSGRSSYEQYF; DNA: TGTGCCAGCAGCGGATGGAGCGGGCGTAGCTCCTACGAGCAGTACTTC
J: TRBJ1-2; size: .; length: 13; V: TRBV29-1; D: .; CDR3: CSVGAGLVGGYTF; DNA: TGCAGCGTTGGAGCAGGGCTCGTTGGTGGCTACACCTTC
J: TRBJ2-1; size: few; length: 15; V: TRBV5-1; D: TRBD2; CDR3: CASSLVSSGYNEQFF; DNA: TGCGCCAGCAGCTTGGTATCTAGCGGGTACAATGAGCAGTTCTTC
J: TRBJ1-2; size: .; length: 15; V: TRBV6-5; D: .; CDR3: CAIRDRDGVGGGYTF; DNA: TGTGCCATCAGGGATCGAGACGGGGTAGGGGGAGGCTACACCTTC
J: TRBJ2-5; size: .; length: 15; V: TRBV5-5; D: TRBD2; CDR3: CASSLGLAQGETQYF; DNA: TGTGCCAGCAGCCTAGGACTAGCGCAGGGAGAGACCCAGTACTTC
J: TRBJ1-1; size: .; length: 11; V: TRBV6-1; D: TRBD1; CDR3: CASDTGAEAFF; DNA: TGTGCCAGCGATACAGGGGCTGAAGCTTTCTTT
J: TRBJ1-1; size: .; length: 15; V: TRBV14; D: .; CDR3: CASSPHTQSYAEAFF; DNA: TGTGCCAGCAGCCCCCACACCCAGAGCTATGCTGAAGCTTTCTTT
J: TRBJ1-4; size: .; length: 13; V: TRBV3-1; D: .; CDR3: CASSPPQTEKLFF; DNA: TGTGCCAGCAGCCCCCCCCAGACAGAAAAACTGTTTTTT
J: TRBJ1-5; size: .; length: 13; V: TRBV20-1; D: TRBD1; CDR3: CSVVGTGNQPQHF; DNA: TGCAGTGTCGTCGGGACAGGCAATCAGCCCCAGCATTTT
J: TRBJ2-5; size: .; length: 13; V: TRBV25-1; D: .; CDR3: CASRGPRATEQYF; DNA: TGTGCCAGCAGGGGACCGCGGGCCACTGAGCAGTACTTC
J: TRBJ2-2; size: .; length: 14; V: TRBV28; D: .; CDR3: CASSFWGRTGELFF; DNA: TGTGCCAGCAGTTTCTGGGGGCGTACCGGGGAGCTGTTTTTT
J: TRBJ1-2; size: .; length: 16; V: TRBV27; D: .; CDR3: CASSLSGGRGVYGYTF; DNA: TGTGCCAGCAGCCTCTCCGGGGGGCGCGGGGTATATGGCTACACCTTC
J: TRBJ2-7; size: .; length: 14; V: TRBV6-5; D: .; CDR3: CASSYLVSTYEQYF; DNA: TGTGCCAGCAGTTACTTGGTAAGCACCTACGAGCAGTACTTC
J: TRBJ1-2; size: .; length: 13; V: TRBV20-1; D: .; CDR3: CSIRDQGDYGYTF; DNA: TGCAGTATCCGGGACCAAGGGGACTATGGCTACACCTTC
J: TRBJ2-1; size: .; length: 17; V: TRBV1; D: .; CDR3: CTSSPGGVVRSYNEQFF; DNA: TGCACCAGCAGCCCCGGAGGTGTTGTCCGGTCCTACAATGAGCAGTTCTTC
J: TRBJ2-7; size: few; length: 15; V: TRBV12-3/TRBV12-4; D: TRBD1; CDR3: CASRFTGGNSYEQYF; DNA: TGTGCCAGCAGATTCACAGGGGGGAACTCCTACGAGCAGTACTTC
J: TRBJ2-7; size: once; length: 12; V: TRBV10-2; D: .; CDR3: CAGGKGVYEQYF; DNA: TGCGCCGGCGGAAAGGGAGTCTACGAGCAGTACTTC
J: TRBJ1-2; size: few; length: 17; V: TRBV12-3/TRBV12-4; D: .; CDR3: CASSFRALIATNYGYTF; DNA: TGTGCCAGCAGTTTTAGGGCCTTAATCGCTACTAACTATGGCTACACCTTC
J: TRBJ2-3; size: few; length: 14; V: TRBV20-1; D: TRBD2; CDR3: CSAMRSGGTDTQYF; DNA: TGCAGTGCTATGCGTAGCGGGGGCACAGATACGCAGTATTTT
J: TRBJ2-3; size: few; length: 17; V: TRBV10-1; D: TRBD1; CDR3: CASSDELGTVPTDTQYF; DNA: TGCGCCAGCAGTGATGAGTTGGGGACAGTTCCCACAGATACGCAGTATTTT
J: TRBJ1-5; size: .; length: 17; V: TRBV7-9; D: TRBD1; CDR3: CASNSGQGPEGNQPQHF; DNA: TGTGCCAGCAACTCGGGACAGGGACCGGAGGGGAATCAGCCCCAGCATTTT
J: TRBJ2-7; size: .; length: 14; V: TRBV7-8; D: .; CDR3: CASSQPDRSYEQYF; DNA: TGTGCCAGCAGCCAACCGGACCGCTCCTACGAGCAGTACTTC
J: TRBJ2-7; size: .; length: 13; V: TRBV2; D: .; CDR3: CASRGSGTNEQYF; DNA: TGTGCCAGCAGGGGCAGCGGCACGAACGAGCAGTACTTC
J: TRBJ1-1; size: .; length: 14; V: TRBV7-9; D: .; CDR3: CASSDTGWNTEAFF; DNA: TGTGCCAGCAGCGACACAGGGTGGAACACTGAAGCTTTCTTT
J: TRBJ2-7; size: .; length: 13; V: TRBV2; D: .; CDR3: CASRDFSTYEQYF; DNA: TGTGCCAGCAGGGACTTTTCTACCTACGAGCAGTACTTC
J: TRBJ1-1; size: few; length: 16; V: TRBV11-2; D: .; CDR3: CASSLDAQGLRTEAFF; DNA: TGTGCCAGCAGCTTAGATGCGCAGGGTTTGCGGACTGAAGCTTTCTTT
J: TRBJ2-3; size: .; length: 13; V: TRBV6-1; D: TRBD2; CDR3: CASGGSSTDTQYF; DNA: TGTGCTAGCGGGGGGTCGAGCACAGATACGCAGTATTTT
J: TRBJ1-2; size: .; length: 15; V: TRBV5-1; D: .; CDR3: CASSLEGGWDYGYTF; DNA: TGCGCCAGCAGCTTGGAAGGGGGTTGGGACTATGGCTACACCTTC